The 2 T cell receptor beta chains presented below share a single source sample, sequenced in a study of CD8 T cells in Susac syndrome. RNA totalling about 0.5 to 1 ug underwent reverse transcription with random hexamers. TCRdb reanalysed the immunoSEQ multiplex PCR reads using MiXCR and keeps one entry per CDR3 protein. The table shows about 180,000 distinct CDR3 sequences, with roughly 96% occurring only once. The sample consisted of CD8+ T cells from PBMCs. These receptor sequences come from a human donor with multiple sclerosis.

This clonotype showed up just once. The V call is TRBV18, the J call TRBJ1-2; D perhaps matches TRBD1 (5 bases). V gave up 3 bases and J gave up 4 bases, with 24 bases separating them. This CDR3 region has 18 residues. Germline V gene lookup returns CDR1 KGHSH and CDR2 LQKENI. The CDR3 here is CASSPPTSSRSGLYGYTF. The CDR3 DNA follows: TGTGCCAGCTCACCTCCTACGTCGTCCCGTTCAGGGCTCTATGGCTACACCTTC.

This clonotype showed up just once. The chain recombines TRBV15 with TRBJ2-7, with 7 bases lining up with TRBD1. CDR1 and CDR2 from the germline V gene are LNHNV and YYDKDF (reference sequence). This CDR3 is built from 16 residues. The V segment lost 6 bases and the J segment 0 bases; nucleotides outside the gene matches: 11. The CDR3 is CATSTTGDDHSYEQYF. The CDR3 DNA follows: TGTGCCACCAGTACTACAGGGGACGACCACTCCTACGAGCAGTACTTC. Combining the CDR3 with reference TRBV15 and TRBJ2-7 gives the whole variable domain DAMVIQNPRYQVTQFGKPVTLSCSQTLNHNVMYWYQQKSSQAPKLLFHYYDKDFNNEADTPDNFQSRRPNTSFCFLDIRSPGLGDTAMYLCATSTTGDDHSYEQYFGPGTRLTVT.